This T cell receptor (beta chain) stems from a study of blood T cells in healthy people across ages. For the second PCR, which ran for about 6 to 11 cycles, a sample-barcoded 5' primer and a J-beta primer mix were used. One entry per CDR3 protein results from TCRdb running MiXCR on the 5' RACE reads. Of under 950,000 distinct CDR3 sequences listed, around a fifth are singletons. In germline, CDR1 is MGHRA, CDR2 YSYEKL. V gave up 0 bases and J gave up 1 base; unmatched junction bases: 2. This CDR3 has 17 amino acids. Study-wide results and limits: With age, beta diversity per million T cells declined roughly linearly, significantly by approximately 41.

In the case of this clonotype: Antigen unknown.

V is TRBV4-1 and J is TRBJ2-1; 11 bases map to TRBD2. This receptor was taken from a man in his 70s in good health. The sample was blood. CDR3 region: CASSQDRTSGSYNEQFF. The CDR3 nucleotides read TGCGCCAGCAGCCAAGATCGGACTAGCGGGTCCTACAATGAGCAGTTCTTC.